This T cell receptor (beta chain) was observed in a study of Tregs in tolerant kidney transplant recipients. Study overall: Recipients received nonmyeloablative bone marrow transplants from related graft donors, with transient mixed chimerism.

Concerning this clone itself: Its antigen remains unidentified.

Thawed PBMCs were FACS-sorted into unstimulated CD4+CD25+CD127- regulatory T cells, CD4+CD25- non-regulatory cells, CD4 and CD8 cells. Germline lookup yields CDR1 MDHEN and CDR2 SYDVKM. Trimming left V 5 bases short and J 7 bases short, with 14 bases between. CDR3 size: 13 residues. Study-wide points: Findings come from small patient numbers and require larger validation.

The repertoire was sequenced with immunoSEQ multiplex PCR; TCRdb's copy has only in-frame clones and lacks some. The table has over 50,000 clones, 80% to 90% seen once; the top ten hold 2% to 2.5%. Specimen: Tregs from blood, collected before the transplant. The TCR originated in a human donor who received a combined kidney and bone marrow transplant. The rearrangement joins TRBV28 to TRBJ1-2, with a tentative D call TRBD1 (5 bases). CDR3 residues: CASSLAGRVGYTF. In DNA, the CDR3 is TGTGCCAGCAGTCTTGCAGGGCGGGTTGGCTACACCTTC.